One and the same sample provided the 2 T cell receptor beta chains below, sequenced in a study of T cell changes during pregnancy in multiple sclerosis. TCRdb keeps only in-frame clones here, not all; method: immunoSEQ multiplex PCR. The sample lists around 30,000 clones; roughly 92% were seen once. Source: CD8+ T cells from peripheral blood mononuclear cells, taken before pregnancy. Receptor source: a female donor with multiple sclerosis, enrolled in a pregnancy study.

This chain uses TRBV10-1 with TRBJ2-7; possibly TRBD2 for D (6 bases). V was clipped by 0 bases and J by 3 bases, with 9 bases between them. The CDR3 is 14 amino acids. Germline V lookup: CDR1 WNHNN, CDR2 SYGVQD (reference sequence). The CDR3 loop reads CASSESETSYEQYF. DNA of the CDR3: TGCGCCAGCAGTGAGTCCGAGACTAGCTACGAGCAGTACTTC.

The rearrangement uses TRBV19 and TRBJ1-1, with a weak D call TRBD1 (5 bases). The V gene lost 5 bases and the J gene lost 3 bases, with 16 bases spanning the gap. Germline V gives CDR1 LNHDA, CDR2 SQIVND (reference sequence). The CDR3 is 15 residues long. The CDR3 DNA is TGTGCCAGTAGTCCTTATCAGGGAAAACACACTGAAGCTTTCTTT. Its protein product is CASSPYQGKHTEAFF.